A single sample is the source of the 11 T cell receptor beta chains below, sequenced in a study of T cells in localized non-small cell lung cancer. Generated by immunoSEQ multiplex PCR, the TCRdb table keeps only in-frame clones and is missing some. The table includes 64,000 or so clones, about nine tenths detected once. Here the sequenced sample was peripheral blood, taken before any cancer treatment. The receptor set was obtained from a woman between 35 and 70 years old with stage I lung adenocarcinoma.

Regarding this clone: Sequence at one end of the junction differs from germline and may be a read error. The chain is built from TRBV20-1 and TRBJ2-1; 7 nucleotides line up with TRBD2. Germline V gene sequence: CDR1 DFQATT, CDR2 SNEGSKA (reference sequence). The CDR3 spans 11 residues. CDR3 in amino acids: CSVRLAHEQFF. DNA for the CDR3: TGCAGTGTTAGACTAGCCCATGAGCAGTTCTTC.

This clone appeared a single time. This sequence joins TRBV19 and TRBJ1-1; 9 bases align to TRBD1. Germline CDR1 LNHDA, CDR2 SQIVND (reference sequence). Trimming at V came to 6 bases and at J to 5 bases, leaving 7 bases not matched to a gene. This CDR3 comprises 14 residues. The chain's CDR3 is CASSRRQGVTEAFF. The CDR3 DNA reads TGTGCCAGTAGCCGGAGACAGGGGGTGACTGAAGCTTTCTTT.

The V gene is TRBV7-7, the J gene TRBJ2-5; D ambiguous. The CDR3 sequence is 13 residues long. V gave up 2 bases and J gave up 5 bases, with 9 bases separating them. Germline assignment: CDR1 SSHAT and CDR2 FNYEAQ (reference sequence). As DNA, the CDR3 is TGTGCCAGCAGCTTATCTGGGCTGGAGACCCAGTACTTC. Translation gives CASSLSGLETQYF.

V is TRBV7-2 and J is TRBJ2-2, with D unresolved. The germline V and J ends were trimmed by 1 base and 8 bases, with 14 bases remaining between them. This CDR3 has 15 residues. CDR1 is SGHTA, CDR2 FQGNSA, per germline. CDR3 in amino acids: CASSLGDNFPGELFF. The CDR3 DNA follows: TGTGCCAGCAGCTTAGGAGACAATTTCCCGGGGGAGCTGTTTTTT.

CDR3 protein: CASSKGAGSNQPQHF. The DNA for the CDR3 is TGTGCCAGTAGTAAAGGAGCGGGTAGCAATCAGCCCCAGCATTTT. The J gene is TRBJ1-5, the V gene TRBV19; D is uncertain. This CDR3 is 15 amino acids long. Trimming left V 4 bases short and J 0 bases short, with 10 bases between. Germline V gives CDR1 LNHDA, CDR2 SQIVND (reference sequence).

The V call is TRBV5-8, the J call TRBJ2-5, with D unclear. CDR3 length equals 15 residues. The germline V gene has CDR1 SGHTS and CDR2 YDEGEE. V shed 3 bases and J shed 4 bases, with 16 bases lying between them. CDR3 in DNA: TGTGCCAGCAGCTCATATGTGCTCACCGGAGAGACCCAGTACTTC. Translation: CASSSYVLTGETQYF.

J is TRBJ1-6 and V is TRBV5-1; 7 nucleotides align to TRBD1. V trimming: 4 bases; J trimming: 8 bases; junction bases outside the gene matches: 12. Per the germline V gene, CDR1 is SGHRS and CDR2 is YFSETQ. This CDR3 has 16 amino acids. The CDR3 reads CASSPWETGTDSPLHF. CDR3 nucleotides: TGCGCCAGCAGCCCTTGGGAGACAGGGACTGATTCACCCCTCCACTTT.

J is TRBJ2-7 and V is TRBV19; 11 bases fit TRBD1. Germline lookup yields CDR1 LNHDA and CDR2 SQIVND (reference sequence). V dropped 5 bases and J dropped 0; count of bases not matched to a gene: 6. The CDR3 spans 16 residues. The CDR3 nucleotides are TGTGCCAGTAGTGTCCTGGGACAGGGGGACTCCTACGAGCAGTACTTC. It yields the protein CASSVLGQGDSYEQYF.

This clone was seen a handful of times. This chain joins TRBV5-6 and TRBJ2-5; 9 nucleotides align to TRBD1. The CDR3 length is 17 residues. With 6 bases clipped from V and 5 bases from J, the junction kept 17 bases outside the gene matches. From germline, CDR1 is SGHDT and CDR2 YYEEEE. CDR3 in amino acids: CASITSVGTGWWETQYF. For the CDR3, the DNA is TGTGCCAGCATCACATCTGTCGGGACAGGGTGGTGGGAGACCCAGTACTTC.

V and J are TRBV5-1 and TRBJ1-1, with D possibly TRBD1 on 6 matching bases. The CDR3 runs 12 residues. CDR1 SGHRS and CDR2 YFSETQ come from the germline V gene. V was shortened by 2 bases and J by 7 bases, with 9 bases between the two germline ends. The CDR3, as DNA: TGCGCCAGCAGCTTAGGGGGGGATGAAGCTTTCTTT. The encoded protein is CASSLGGDEAFF.

Here the CDR3 DNA reads TGTGCCATCAGTGAGTCGGCTAGCGGGGGCCGGAATGAGCAGTTCTTC. It specifies CAISESASGGRNEQFF. V gene TRBV10-3 combines with J gene TRBJ2-1, with 10 positions matching TRBD2. Trimming took 0 bases from V and 7 from J; bases not matched to a gene: 6. Germline assignment: CDR1 ENHRY and CDR2 SYGVKD. This CDR3 contains 16 residues.